Below, 3 T cell receptor beta chains from the same sample are listed, as sequenced in a study of PD-L1 blockade in urothelial cancer. The data were produced by immunoSEQ multiplex PCR, yet TCRdb's version contains in-frame clones alone and is incomplete. The table has about 51,000 clones, about 90% seen once. Sequences were derived from PBMCs, sampled around atezolizumab (anti-PD-L1) treatment. The receptors shown here come from a man aged 60-69 years with urothelial cancer.

V is TRBV6-4 and J is TRBJ1-6, with 9 nucleotides matching TRBD1. The germline V gene encodes CDR1 MRHNA and CDR2 SNTAGT. With V trimmed by 3 bases and J by 10 bases, 4 bases remained unmatched. The CDR3 spans 14 residues. The CDR3 reads CASSEDRGESPLHF. CDR3 nucleotide sequence: TGTGCCAGCAGTGAGGACAGGGGAGAGTCACCCCTCCACTTT.

This chain links TRBV19 with TRBJ1-2; 7 positions agree with TRBD1. Germline V gives CDR1 LNHDA, CDR2 SQIVND (reference sequence). J was trimmed by 5 bases and V by 3 bases; bases with no gene match: 6. The CDR3 has 14 residues. The CDR3 spells CASSIWQGVYGYTF. As DNA, the CDR3 is TGTGCCAGTAGTATTTGGCAGGGGGTTTATGGCTACACCTTC.

The rearrangement uses TRBV27 and TRBJ1-1, with 8 bases lining up with TRBD1. CDR1 MNHEY and CDR2 SMNVEV come from the germline V gene (reference sequence). The CDR3 totals 13 residues. V lost 5 bases and J lost 2; bases outside the gene matches: 1. CDR3 in amino acids: CASSGQGNTEAFF. The CDR3, as DNA: TGTGCCAGCAGTGGACAGGGAAACACTGAAGCTTTCTTT.